This T cell receptor beta chain is from a study of blood T cell repertoires in COVID-19. About the study: Acute and convalescent COVID-19 specimens originated in the United States, Italy and Spain. The analysed material was cDNA or gDNA that came from T cells, B-cell-depleted T cells, or PBMCs.

Authors' processing steps: How many nucleated cells were present was estimated from reference gene primer amplification. Assay: immunoSEQ multiplex PCR; the TCRdb copy retains only in-frame clones and omits some. V and J calls plus clone size are reproduced from that table; the DNA served to infer D and trimming. The sample has about 97,000 clones; about 85% are singletons. This CDR3 is 15 amino acids long. Germline values: CDR1 GTSNPN, CDR2 SVGIG (reference sequence). Germline trimming cut 6 bases from V and 1 base from J; bases unmatched to any gene: 9. Material for sequencing was peripheral blood. The receptor was derived from a woman aged 65 to 85 with active or convalescent COVID-19. V usage is TRBV30 and J usage is TRBJ1-1, with TRBD1 matching 9 bases. CDR3 sequence (DNA): TGTGCCTGTATAACCCGGACAGGGGAGAACACTGAAGCTTTCTTT. Its translation: CACITRTGENTEAFF.